The TCR beta chain described here comes from a study of cytomegalovirus exposure and HLA in healthy donors. Primers: 60 Vbeta forward and 13 Jbeta reverse. The protocol was immunoSEQ multiplex PCR, while the TCRdb copy is restricted to in-frame clones and leaves out a portion. This table has approximately 210,000 clones, 60% to 85% appearing once. The sample was PBMCs. The receptor was isolated from a girl between 5 and 17 years old in good health and CMV-seropositive.

Here the CDR3 reads CASSLVPDSYGYTF. The CDR3 bases are TGTGCCAGCAGCTTAGTTCCAGACTCATATGGCTACACCTTC. The V gene is TRBV7-2, the J gene TRBJ1-2; D ambiguous. Trimming removed 1 base at V and 5 bases at J, with 11 bases between. This CDR3 region has 14 residues. Looked up from germline, CDR1 is SGHTA and CDR2 is FQGNSA. The full variable domain, completed using reference TRBV7-2 and TRBJ1-2, is GAGVSQSPSNKVTEKGKDVELRCDPISGHTALYWYRQSLGQGLEFLIYFQGNSAPDKSGLPSDRFSAERTGGSVSTLTIQRTQQEDSAVYLCASSLVPDSYGYTFGSGTRLTVV.